Presented here are 27 T cell receptor beta chains from one specimen sequenced in a study of T cell responses to AZD1222 COVID-19 vaccine. Generated by immunoSEQ multiplex PCR, the TCRdb table keeps only in-frame clones and is missing some. Of roughly 130,000 clones listed, about 88% are singletons. The sequences come from peripheral blood, collected on day 0 of AZD1222 vaccination. These receptors were obtained from an adult in good health.

J is TRBJ2-2 and V is TRBV6-2 or TRBV6-3; 10 bases are a match to TRBD2. Trimming cost V 6 bases and J 3 bases; bases outside gene matches: 10. Germline V gives CDR1 MNHEY, CDR2 SVGEGT. The CDR3 covers 17 residues. Here the CDR3 reads CASSARRLAGYTGELFF. CDR3 coding DNA: TGTGCCAGCAGCGCAAGAAGACTAGCGGGTTACACCGGGGAGCTGTTTTTT.

The gene calls are TRBV11-2 and TRBJ2-1, with no clear D. The CDR3 covers 13 residues. Trimming took off 0 bases at V and 9 bases at J, with 9 bases between the two ends. Germline V gene sequence: CDR1 SGHAT, CDR2 FQNNGV. CDR3 residues: CASSLDLRGEQFF. The CDR3 DNA is TGTGCCAGCAGCTTAGATCTTAGAGGTGAGCAGTTCTTC.

The chain recombines TRBV19 with TRBJ2-5; D ambiguous. Trimming removed 10 bases from V and 2 bases from J, with 8 bases in between. Germline CDR1 and CDR2: LNHDA and SQIVND (reference sequence). The CDR3 consists of 11 residues. The CDR3 DNA follows: TGTGCCACCGAACAGCAAGAGACCCAGTACTTC. It specifies CATEQQETQYF.

This clone has just one count. CDR3 sequence (DNA): TGTGCCAGCAGTTTCCGGGACAGAAATTACAATGAGCAGTTCTTC. Amino acids: CASSFRDRNYNEQFF. The V gene is TRBV6-6, the J gene TRBJ2-1; the match to TRBD1 covers 7 bases. J gave up 4 bases and V 4 bases, and 7 bases lay outside the gene matches. The CDR3 covers 15 residues. The germline gives CDR1 MNHNY, CDR2 SVGAGI (reference sequence).

The chain recombines TRBV11-2 with TRBJ2-3; no reliable D call. Deletions cut 2 bases from V and 4 bases from J, with 16 bases between. Germline V lookup: CDR1 SGHAT, CDR2 FQNNGV. The CDR3 extends over 16 amino acids. This chain's CDR3 is CASSLRGRQSPDTQYF. CDR3 DNA sequence: TGTGCCAGCAGCTTACGAGGACGTCAATCTCCAGATACGCAGTATTTT. The full variable domain, rest sourced from reference TRBV11-2 and TRBJ2-3, is EAGVAQSPRYKIIEKRQSVAFWCNPISGHATLYWYQQILGQGPKLLIQFQNNGVVDDSQLPKDRFSAERLKGVDSTLKIQPAKLEDSAVYLCASSLRGRQSPDTQYFGPGTRLTVL.

The chain uses TRBV5-1 and TRBJ2-7; D is perhaps TRBD1 (5 bases). V was trimmed by 1 base and J by 5 bases, leaving 19 bases between them. Germline-derived CDR1 and CDR2 are SGHRS and YFSETQ. CDR3 length equals 16 residues. The CDR3 DNA sequence: TGCGCCAGCAGCTTGTCCACAGGCAATTGGTTCGACGAGCAGTACTTC. The encoded protein is CASSLSTGNWFDEQYF. The variable domain in full, with the rest retrieved from reference TRBV5-1 and TRBJ2-7, is KAGVTQTPRYLIKTRGQQVTLSCSPISGHRSVSWYQQTPGQGLQFLFEYFSETQRNKGNFPGRFSGRQFSNSRSEMNVSTLELGDSALYLCASSLSTGNWFDEQYFGPGTRLTVT.

The V call is TRBV6-2 or TRBV6-3, the J call TRBJ2-3; TRBD1 might be the D (5 bases). V lost 5 bases to trimming and J lost 1 base, with 10 bases between them. This CDR3 has 14 amino acids. Germline V gene sequence: CDR1 MNHEY, CDR2 SVGEGT. The DNA for the CDR3 is TGTGCCAGCAGTCAGGGTTGGGGCACAGATACGCAGTATTTT. This encodes CASSQGWGTDTQYF.

This clone came up once. The DNA of the CDR3 is TGTGCCAGCAGCCCCTCGGGACTGGCCAAAAACATTCAGTACTTC. Translated, it gives CASSPSGLAKNIQYF. V is TRBV7-9 and J is TRBJ2-4; D might be TRBD2 (6 bases). Germline V gives CDR1 SEHNR, CDR2 FQNEAQ (reference sequence). V gave up 5 bases and J gave up 1 base, with 12 bases separating them. The CDR3 sequence is 15 residues long.

The genes are TRBV6-5 and TRBJ1-2; D is uncertain. Germline assignment: CDR1 MNHEY and CDR2 SVGAGI. V gave up 8 bases and J gave up 1 base, with 8 bases separating them. The CDR3 is made up of 12 amino acids. The CDR3 nucleotides are TGTGCCAGCGTTACAGTTAACTATGGCTACACCTTC. Its protein is CASVTVNYGYTF.

The chain couples TRBV9 to TRBJ2-3; no reliable D call. The CDR3 is made up of 12 amino acids. From germline, CDR1 is SGDLS and CDR2 YYNGEE. V was shortened by 0 bases and J by 5 bases, with 4 bases between the two germline ends. The chain's CDR3 is CASSVGLDTQYF. CDR3 DNA sequence: TGTGCCAGCAGCGTAGGTCTAGATACGCAGTATTTT.

V usage is TRBV18 and J usage is TRBJ2-1; 12 nucleotides agree with TRBD2. CDR1 is KGHSH and CDR2 is LQKENI in the germline V gene. V gave up 3 bases and J gave up 9 bases; unmatched junction bases: 6. This CDR3 is 15 amino acids long. The CDR3 here is CASSPPSGGAGEQFF. For the CDR3, the DNA is TGTGCCAGCTCACCGCCTAGCGGGGGGGCCGGTGAGCAGTTCTTC.

This chain uses TRBV10-1 with TRBJ2-1; 15 positions agree with TRBD2. Losses at the gene ends were 6 bases for V and 12 bases for J; bases not matched to a gene: 3. The CDR3 is 13 residues long. Germline lookup yields CDR1 WNHNN and CDR2 SYGVQD (reference sequence). CDR3 region: CASRGLAGGPQFF. The CDR3 nucleotides are TGCGCCAGCAGGGGACTAGCGGGAGGCCCGCAGTTCTTC.

This clone showed up just once. The chain couples TRBV3-1 (or the pseudogene TRBV3-2) to TRBJ2-1, with D hard to call. The CDR3 runs 17 residues. The germline V gene has CDR1 LGHDT and CDR2 YNNKEL (reference sequence). V was trimmed by 0 bases and J by 0 bases, leaving 12 bases between them. CDR3 residues: CASSQECGRSSYNEQFF. As DNA, the CDR3 is TGTGCCAGCAGCCAAGAATGTGGCAGGAGCTCCTACAATGAGCAGTTCTTC.

The chain uses TRBV5-3 and TRBJ2-5, with D possibly being TRBD2 (6 bases). TRBV5-3 is placed among ORFs of uncertain function. The CDR3 runs to 12 residues. With 10 bases removed from V and 7 bases from J, the gap between germline ends came to 17 bases. The CDR3 DNA reads as TGTGCCGCCGCACAGGAGGGTGCGACCCAGTACTTC. Amino acid sequence: CAAAQEGATQYF.

The rearrangement uses TRBV27 and TRBJ1-3; D gene ambiguous. Germline V gene lookup returns CDR1 MNHEY and CDR2 SMNVEV (reference sequence). Deletions cut 0 bases from V and 5 bases from J, with 11 bases between. The CDR3 contains 15 residues. CDR3 loop: CASSLSAGHRNTIYF. CDR3 DNA sequence: TGTGCCAGCAGTTTATCAGCAGGCCACCGAAACACCATATATTTT.

The chain uses TRBV11-3 and TRBJ1-1; no reliable D call. Looked up from germline, CDR1 is SGHNT and CDR2 is YENEEA. The length of the CDR3 is 13 residues. The V gene lost 3 bases and the J gene lost 1 base, with 6 bases spanning the gap. The CDR3 DNA follows: TGTGCCAGCAGCTTCACAGCGAACACTGAAGCTTTCTTT. It is translated as CASSFTANTEAFF.

This chain uses TRBV6-6 with TRBJ2-1; perhaps TRBD2 as D (5 bases). Germline CDR1 is MNHNY and CDR2 is SVGAGI (reference sequence). Trimming took off 6 bases at V and 14 bases at J, with 14 bases between the two ends. The CDR3 loop spans 11 amino acids. The CDR3 sequence: CASRAGIAEFF. The CDR3 DNA is TGTGCCAGCAGGGCCGGGATCGCGGAGTTCTTC.

There are a few counts of this clone. The V call is TRBV11-2, the J call TRBJ2-2; 10 bases are a match to TRBD2. Germline V gives CDR1 SGHAT, CDR2 FQNNGV. The CDR3 extends over 18 amino acids. J lost 3 bases, V lost 5 bases, and 12 bases had no gene match. The CDR3 loop reads CASSPRLAGRMDTGELFF. In DNA, the CDR3 is TGTGCCAGCAGCCCAAGACTAGCGGGTCGAATGGACACCGGGGAGCTGTTTTTT. The full variable domain, with the rest looked up from reference TRBV11-2 and TRBJ2-2, is EAGVAQSPRYKIIEKRQSVAFWCNPISGHATLYWYQQILGQGPKLLIQFQNNGVVDDSQLPKDRFSAERLKGVDSTLKIQPAKLEDSAVYLCASSPRLAGRMDTGELFFGEGSRLTVL.

This chain uses TRBV7-9 with TRBJ1-5; D remains ambiguous. V lost 5 bases and J 4 bases, leaving 9 bases between the germline ends. The CDR3 covers 13 residues. From germline, CDR1 is SEHNR and CDR2 FQNEAQ (reference sequence). In DNA form, the CDR3 reads TGTGCCAGCAGCGGGTTGGGGAATCAGCCCCAGCATTTT. Encoded protein: CASSGLGNQPQHF.

V is TRBV7-9 and J is TRBJ2-7; possibly TRBD1 for D (5 bases). Trimming left V 5 bases short and J 4 bases short, with 9 bases between. From germline, CDR1 is SEHNR and CDR2 FQNEAQ (reference sequence). This CDR3 is 12 amino acids long. Here the CDR3 DNA reads TGTGCCAGCAGCCTACAGGTTTACGAGCAGTACTTC. It yields the protein CASSLQVYEQYF.

The gene calls are TRBV19 and TRBJ2-1; 10 positions agree with TRBD1. The CDR3 consists of 14 residues. Germline V gene data show CDR1 as LNHDA and CDR2 as SQIVND (reference sequence). Trimming removed 6 bases from V and 6 bases from J; junction bases left unmatched: 5. The CDR3 coding sequence is TGTGCCAGTAGACCGGGACAGGGGTTCAATGAGCAGTTCTTC. It codes for CASRPGQGFNEQFF. The full variable domain, completed using reference TRBV19 and TRBJ2-1, is DGGITQSPKYLFRKEGQNVTLSCEQNLNHDAMYWYRQDPGQGLRLIYYSQIVNDFQKGDIAEGYSVSREKKESFPLTVTSAQKNPTAFYLCASRPGQGFNEQFFGPGTRLTVL.

The J gene is TRBJ1-3, the V gene TRBV4-3; D is perhaps TRBD1 (6 bases). V was pared by 4 bases and J by 0 bases, with 13 bases between. The CDR3 runs 16 residues. Germline V CDR1 and CDR2: LGHNA, YSLEER. This chain's CDR3 is CASSPSLDSSGNTIYF. The DNA of the CDR3 is TGCGCCAGCAGCCCCTCCCTGGACAGCTCTGGAAACACCATATATTTT.

This chain connects TRBV19 to TRBJ1-6, with D possibly matching TRBD1 (5 bases). The CDR3 spans 16 residues. CDR1 is LNHDA and CDR2 is SQIVND in the germline V gene (reference sequence). Trimming stripped 1 base from V and 6 bases from J, with 13 bases between. This CDR3 reads CASSIGSRVGNSPLHF. Written as DNA, the CDR3 is TGTGCCAGTAGTATAGGATCCAGGGTCGGTAATTCACCCCTCCACTTT.

The V call is TRBV27, the J call TRBJ1-6; D not resolved. V was pared by 3 bases and J by 1 base, with 1 base between. This CDR3 spans 13 amino acids. Germline-derived CDR1 and CDR2 are MNHEY and SMNVEV (reference sequence). The CDR3 spells CASSFSYNSPLHF. The CDR3 region has the DNA TGTGCCAGCAGTTTTTCCTATAATTCACCCCTCCACTTT.

The chain joins TRBV5-4 to TRBJ1-1; D unresolved. Germline CDR1 and CDR2: SGHNT and YYREEE (reference sequence). The CDR3 totals 12 residues. With 2 bases removed from V and 1 base from J, the gap between germline ends came to 3 bases. For the CDR3, the DNA is TGTGCCAGCAGCTTATGGAACACTGAAGCTTTCTTT. This encodes CASSLWNTEAFF.

CDR3 amino acids: CSASGGETNYGYTF. The CDR3 DNA is TGCAGTGCTAGTGGGGGTGAGACTAACTATGGCTACACCTTC. The rearrangement links TRBV20-1 to TRBJ1-2, with D perhaps TRBD1 (5 bases). The germline gives CDR1 DFQATT, CDR2 SNEGSKA (reference sequence). CDR3 length: 14 residues. The V end was cut by 3 bases, the J end by 0 bases, with 11 bases between.

The chain links TRBV2 to TRBJ2-3; unclear D gene. V was trimmed by 1 base and J by 2 bases, leaving 7 bases between them. CDR3 length: 14 amino acids. CDR1 is SNHLY and CDR2 is FYNNEI in the germline V gene. This chain's CDR3 is CASSEVRTTDTQYF. CDR3 sequence (DNA): TGTGCCAGCAGTGAAGTGAGGACCACAGATACGCAGTATTTT. The full variable domain, in which reference TRBV2 and TRBJ2-3 provide the parts outside the CDR3, is EPEVTQTPSHQVTQMGQEVILRCVPISNHLYFYWYRQILGQKVEFLVSFYNNEISEKSEIFDDQFSVERPDGSNFTLKIRSTKLEDSAMYFCASSEVRTTDTQYFGPGTRLTVL.